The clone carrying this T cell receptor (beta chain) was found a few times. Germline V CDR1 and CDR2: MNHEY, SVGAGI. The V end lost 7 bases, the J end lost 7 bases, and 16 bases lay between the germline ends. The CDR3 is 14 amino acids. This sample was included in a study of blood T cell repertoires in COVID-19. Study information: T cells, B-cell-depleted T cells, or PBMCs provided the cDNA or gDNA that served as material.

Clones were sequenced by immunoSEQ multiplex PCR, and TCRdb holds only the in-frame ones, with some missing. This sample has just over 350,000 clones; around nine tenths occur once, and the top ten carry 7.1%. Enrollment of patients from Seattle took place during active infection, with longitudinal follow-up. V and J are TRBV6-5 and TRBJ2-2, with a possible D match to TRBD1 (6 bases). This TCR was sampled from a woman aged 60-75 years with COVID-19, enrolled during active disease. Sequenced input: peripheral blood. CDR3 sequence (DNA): TGTGCCAGCATATCAGGGGTATCGGGCGGGGAGCTGTTTTTT. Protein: CASISGVSGGELFF.